This T cell receptor (beta chain) appears in the sequencing data of a study of patients and donors after allogeneic stem cell transplantation. The ends were cut back, 1 base at V and 3 bases at J, with 10 bases in the middle. The CDR3 extends over 14 amino acids. Per germline, CDR1 SGHTA and CDR2 FQGNSA. TCRdb called the RT-PCR reads again in MiXCR, with one record for every CDR3 protein. The sample lists roughly 230,000 distinct CDR3 sequences, roughly 14% occurring once. This clonotype has just a few counts. The TCR comes from a human donor who was either an allogeneic HSCT recipient or a stem cell or donor lymphocyte infusion donor (not recorded which). It is not recorded whose cells these are; they may come from a transplant donor. The V call is TRBV7-2, the J call TRBJ2-7; D gene uncertain. The sequenced sample was blood, either unsorted or a sorted T cell fraction (not recorded which). The DNA of the CDR3 is TGTGCCAGCAGCTTAGGAAGGCAGGTCTACGAGCAGTACTTC. Translated, it gives CASSLGRQVYEQYF.